Reported below is one T cell receptor (beta chain). The data were taken from a study of blood T cell repertoires in COVID-19. Across the whole study: The United States, Italy and Spain provided the acute and convalescent COVID-19 samples. Sources were T cells, B-cell-depleted T cells, or PBMCs; the material itself was cDNA or gDNA.

V was clipped by 1 base and J by 3 bases; unmatched bases: 0. This CDR3 is 14 amino acids long. CDR1 and CDR2 (germline): SGHTA, FQGNSA. Under the authors' procedure: Counts of nucleated cells, estimated from reference gene primer amplification, were obtained. Measured with immunoSEQ multiplex PCR; TCRdb has only the in-frame clones, and not every one. V and J calls and clone size come straight from that table; D and trimming were deduced from the DNA. The repertoire holds roughly 16,000 clones, 65% to 90% seen once, with about 16% in the top ten. The chain couples TRBV7-2 to TRBJ2-7; 10 bases fit TRBD2. The origin of this receptor is a human donor with active COVID-19. The donor label of this sample is uncertain. The specimen was peripheral blood. The CDR3 is CASSLERGGYEQYF. CDR3 in DNA: TGTGCCAGCAGCTTAGAGCGGGGGGGCTACGAGCAGTACTTC.